Included here is one T cell receptor beta chain sequence, with context. Antigen unknown. These data are taken from a study of T cell repertoires in cytomegalovirus infection. CDR1 is SGHAT, CDR2 FQNNGV, per germline. The CDR3 contains 16 residues. V lost 5 bases to trimming and J lost 4 bases, with 18 bases between them. A single record per CDR3 protein comes from TCRdb applying MiXCR to the reads. The repertoire holds roughly 200,000 distinct CDR3 sequences, 35% to 40% seen once, with around 60% in the top ten. The sample was CD8+ T cells from cultured PBMCs, taken from culture after CMV antigen stimulation. The chain is built from TRBV11-2 and TRBJ2-1; D could derive from TRBD1 or TRBD2 (5 bases each). The receptor was derived from a human donor in good health (CMV status not recorded). Some clones in this sample may be carry-over from other donors' samples. CDR3 amino acids: CASSPLRPGPYNEQFF. DNA of the CDR3: TGTGCCAGCAGCCCACTCCGACCGGGGCCTTACAATGAGCAGTTCTTC.